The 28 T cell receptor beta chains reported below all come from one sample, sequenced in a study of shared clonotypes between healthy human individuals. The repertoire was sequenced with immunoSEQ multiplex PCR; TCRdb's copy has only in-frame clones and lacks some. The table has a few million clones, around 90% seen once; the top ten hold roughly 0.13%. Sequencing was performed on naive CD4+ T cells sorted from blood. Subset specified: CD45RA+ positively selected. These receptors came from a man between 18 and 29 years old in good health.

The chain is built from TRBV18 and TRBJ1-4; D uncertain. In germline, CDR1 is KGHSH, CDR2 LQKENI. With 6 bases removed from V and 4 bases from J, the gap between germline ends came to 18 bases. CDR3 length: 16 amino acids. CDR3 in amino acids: CASSINVPQSNEKLFF. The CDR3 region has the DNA TGTGCCAGCTCGATTAATGTGCCACAAAGTAATGAAAAACTGTTTTTT.

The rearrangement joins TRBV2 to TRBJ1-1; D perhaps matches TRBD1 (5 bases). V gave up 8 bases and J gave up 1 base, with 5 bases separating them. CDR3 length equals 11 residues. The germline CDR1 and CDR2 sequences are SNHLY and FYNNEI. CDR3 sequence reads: CASQGNTEAFF. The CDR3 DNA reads TGTGCCAGCCAGGGGAACACTGAAGCTTTCTTT.

The CDR3 region has the DNA TGTGCCAGCAGTCCGGTCGAGTGGGACAGGGCCTACGAGCAGTACTTC. Amino acids: CASSPVEWDRAYEQYF. This chain uses TRBV2 with TRBJ2-7, with 9 bases lining up with TRBD1. V lost 5 bases and J lost 2; bases outside the gene matches: 10. The CDR3 sequence is 16 residues long. The V gene's germline CDR1 is SNHLY and CDR2 FYNNEI.

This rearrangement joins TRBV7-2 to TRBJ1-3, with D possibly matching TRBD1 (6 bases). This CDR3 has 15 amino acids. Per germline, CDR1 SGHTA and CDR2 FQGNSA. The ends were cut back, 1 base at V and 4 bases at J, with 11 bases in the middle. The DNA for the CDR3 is TGTGCCAGCAGCTTAGTGGGGACAAAAGGAAACACCATATATTTT. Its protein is CASSLVGTKGNTIYF.

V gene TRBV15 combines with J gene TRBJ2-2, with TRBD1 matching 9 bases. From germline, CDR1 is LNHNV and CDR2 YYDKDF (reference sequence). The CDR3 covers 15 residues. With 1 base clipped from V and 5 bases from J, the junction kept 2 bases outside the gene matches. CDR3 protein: CATSRGTGDTGELFF. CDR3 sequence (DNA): TGTGCCACCAGCAGAGGGACAGGGGATACCGGGGAGCTGTTTTTT.

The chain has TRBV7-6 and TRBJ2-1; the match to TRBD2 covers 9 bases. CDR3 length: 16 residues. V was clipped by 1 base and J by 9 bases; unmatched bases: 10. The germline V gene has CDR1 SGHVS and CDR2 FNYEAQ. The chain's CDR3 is CASSLDGLAGSGEQFF. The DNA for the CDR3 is TGTGCCAGCAGCTTAGACGGGCTAGCGGGAAGTGGTGAGCAGTTCTTC. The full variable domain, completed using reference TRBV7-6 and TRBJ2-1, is GAGVSQSPRYKVTKRGQDVALRCDPISGHVSLYWYRQALGQGPEFLTYFNYEAQQDKSGLPNDRFSAERPEGSISTLTIQRTEQRDSAMYRCASSLDGLAGSGEQFFGPGTRLTVL.

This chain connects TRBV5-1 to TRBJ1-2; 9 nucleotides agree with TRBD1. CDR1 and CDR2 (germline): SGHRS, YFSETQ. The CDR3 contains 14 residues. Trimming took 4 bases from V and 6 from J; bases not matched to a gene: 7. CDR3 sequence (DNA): TGCGCCAGCAGCCCGGACAGGGGAAGACATGGCTACACCTTC. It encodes CASSPDRGRHGYTF.

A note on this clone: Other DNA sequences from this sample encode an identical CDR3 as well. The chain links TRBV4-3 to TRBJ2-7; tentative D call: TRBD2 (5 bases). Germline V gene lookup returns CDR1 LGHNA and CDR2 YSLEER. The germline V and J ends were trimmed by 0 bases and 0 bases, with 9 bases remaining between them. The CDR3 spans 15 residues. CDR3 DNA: TGCGCCAGCAGCCAAGAGGCGGGCAGCTCCTACGAGCAGTACTTC. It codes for CASSQEAGSSYEQYF.

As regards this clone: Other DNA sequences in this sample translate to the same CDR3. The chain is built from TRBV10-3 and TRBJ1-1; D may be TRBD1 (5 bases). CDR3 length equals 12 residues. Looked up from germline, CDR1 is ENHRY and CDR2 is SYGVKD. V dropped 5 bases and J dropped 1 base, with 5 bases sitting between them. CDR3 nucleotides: TGTGCCATCAGTCAGGGGAACACTGAAGCTTTCTTT. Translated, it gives CAISQGNTEAFF.

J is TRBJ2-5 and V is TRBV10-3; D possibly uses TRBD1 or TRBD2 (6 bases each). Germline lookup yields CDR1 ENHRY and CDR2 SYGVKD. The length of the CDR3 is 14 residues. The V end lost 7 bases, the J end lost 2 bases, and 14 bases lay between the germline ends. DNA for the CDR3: TGTGCCATCAATAAGGGGGAGGATCAAGAGACCCAGTACTTC. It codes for CAINKGEDQETQYF.

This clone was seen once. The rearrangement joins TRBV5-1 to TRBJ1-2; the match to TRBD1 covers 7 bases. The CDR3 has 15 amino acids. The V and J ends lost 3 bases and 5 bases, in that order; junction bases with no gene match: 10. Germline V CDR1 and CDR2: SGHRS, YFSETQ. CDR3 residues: CASSSWGQIEYGYTF. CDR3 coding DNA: TGCGCCAGCAGCTCCTGGGGACAGATCGAATATGGCTACACCTTC.

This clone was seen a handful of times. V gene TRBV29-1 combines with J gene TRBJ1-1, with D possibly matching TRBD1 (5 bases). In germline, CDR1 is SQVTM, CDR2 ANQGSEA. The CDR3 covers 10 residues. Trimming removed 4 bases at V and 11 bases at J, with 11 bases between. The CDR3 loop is CSVGGIVAFF. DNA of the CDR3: TGCAGCGTTGGGGGGATCGTGGCTTTCTTT.

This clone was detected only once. CDR3 residues: CASSTDRGKSVLLETQYF. CDR3 DNA: TGTGCCAGTAGTACCGACAGGGGGAAGAGCGTTCTTCTTGAGACCCAGTACTTC. The chain is built from TRBV19 and TRBJ2-5; TRBD1 matches 9 bases. Per germline, CDR1 LNHDA and CDR2 SQIVND (reference sequence). V trimming: 4 bases; J trimming: 5 bases; junction bases outside the gene matches: 17. This CDR3 has 18 residues.

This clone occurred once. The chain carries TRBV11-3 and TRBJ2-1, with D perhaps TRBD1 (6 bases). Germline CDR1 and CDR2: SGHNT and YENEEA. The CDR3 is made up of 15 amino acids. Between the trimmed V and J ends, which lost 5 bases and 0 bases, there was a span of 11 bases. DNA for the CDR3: TGTGCCAGCAGCCCCCAGGGGAGCTCCTACAATGAGCAGTTCTTC. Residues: CASSPQGSSYNEQFF.

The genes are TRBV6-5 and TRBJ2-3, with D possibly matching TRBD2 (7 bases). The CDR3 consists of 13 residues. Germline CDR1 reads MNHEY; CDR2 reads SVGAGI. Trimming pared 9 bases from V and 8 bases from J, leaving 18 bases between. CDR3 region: CASNQGGGRTQYF. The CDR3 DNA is TGTGCCAGTAATCAGGGAGGGGGGCGTACGCAGTATTTT.

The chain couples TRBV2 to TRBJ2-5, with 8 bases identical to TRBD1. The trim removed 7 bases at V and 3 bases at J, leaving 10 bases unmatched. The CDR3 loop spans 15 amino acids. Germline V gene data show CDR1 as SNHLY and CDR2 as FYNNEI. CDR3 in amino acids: CASKFDRGGKETQYF. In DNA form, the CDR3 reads TGTGCCAGCAAATTCGACAGGGGAGGAAAAGAGACCCAGTACTTC.

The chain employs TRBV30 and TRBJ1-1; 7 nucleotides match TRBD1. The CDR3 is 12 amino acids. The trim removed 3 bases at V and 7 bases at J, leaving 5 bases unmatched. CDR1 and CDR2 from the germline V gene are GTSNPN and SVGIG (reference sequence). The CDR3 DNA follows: TGTGCCTGGAGGAGACAGGGACTTGAAGCTTTCTTT. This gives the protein CAWRRQGLEAFF.

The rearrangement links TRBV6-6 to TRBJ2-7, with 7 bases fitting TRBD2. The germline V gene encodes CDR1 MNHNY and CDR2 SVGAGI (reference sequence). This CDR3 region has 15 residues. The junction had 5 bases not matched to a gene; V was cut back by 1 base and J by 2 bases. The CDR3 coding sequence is TGTGCCAGCAGTTACTTGGGGGGAGGGCCCTACGAGCAGTACTTC. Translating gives CASSYLGGGPYEQYF.

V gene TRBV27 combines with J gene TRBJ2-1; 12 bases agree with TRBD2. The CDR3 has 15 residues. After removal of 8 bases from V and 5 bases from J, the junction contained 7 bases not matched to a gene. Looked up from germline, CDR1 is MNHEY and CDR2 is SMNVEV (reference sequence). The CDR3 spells CASHSRTSGDNEQFF. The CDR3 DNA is TGTGCCAGCCATTCTCGGACTAGCGGGGACAATGAGCAGTTCTTC.

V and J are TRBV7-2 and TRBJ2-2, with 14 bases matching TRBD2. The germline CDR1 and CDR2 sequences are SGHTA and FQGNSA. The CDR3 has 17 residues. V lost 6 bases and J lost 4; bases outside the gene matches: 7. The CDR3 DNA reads TGTGCCAGCAGGCCCGGGACTAGCGGGAGTCTCACCGGGGAGCTGTTTTTT. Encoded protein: CASRPGTSGSLTGELFF.

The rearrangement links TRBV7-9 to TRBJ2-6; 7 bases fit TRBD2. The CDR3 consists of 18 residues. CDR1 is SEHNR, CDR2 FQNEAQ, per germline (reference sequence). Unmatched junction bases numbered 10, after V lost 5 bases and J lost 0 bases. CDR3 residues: CASSDGRGENSGANVLTF. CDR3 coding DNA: TGTGCCAGCAGCGACGGACGGGGGGAAAACTCTGGGGCCAACGTCCTGACTTTC.

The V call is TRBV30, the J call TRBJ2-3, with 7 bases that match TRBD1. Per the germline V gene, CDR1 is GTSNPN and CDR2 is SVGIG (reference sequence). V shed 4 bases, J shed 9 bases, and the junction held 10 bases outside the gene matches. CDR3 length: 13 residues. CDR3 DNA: TGTGCCTGGATCCGTGGGACAGCATCGACGCAGTATTTT. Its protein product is CAWIRGTASTQYF.

The CDR3: CASSSQDLLTGELFF. For the CDR3, the DNA is TGTGCCAGCAGCTCACAGGACCTTCTCACCGGGGAGCTGTTTTTT. The rearrangement uses TRBV7-9 and TRBJ2-2; possibly TRBD1 for D (5 bases). The CDR3 length is 15 residues. V was pared by 4 bases and J by 4 bases, with 13 bases between. Germline loops: CDR1 SEHNR, CDR2 FQNEAQ (reference sequence).

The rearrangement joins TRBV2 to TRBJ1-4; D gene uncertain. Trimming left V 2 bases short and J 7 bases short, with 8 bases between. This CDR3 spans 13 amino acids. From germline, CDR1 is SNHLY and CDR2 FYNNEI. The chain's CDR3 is CASSELFGEKLFF. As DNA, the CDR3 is TGTGCCAGCAGTGAACTTTTCGGTGAAAAACTGTTTTTT. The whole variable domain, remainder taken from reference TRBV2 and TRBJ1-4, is EPEVTQTPSHQVTQMGQEVILRCVPISNHLYFYWYRQILGQKVEFLVSFYNNEISEKSEIFDDQFSVERPDGSNFTLKIRSTKLEDSAMYFCASSELFGEKLFFGSGTQLSVL.

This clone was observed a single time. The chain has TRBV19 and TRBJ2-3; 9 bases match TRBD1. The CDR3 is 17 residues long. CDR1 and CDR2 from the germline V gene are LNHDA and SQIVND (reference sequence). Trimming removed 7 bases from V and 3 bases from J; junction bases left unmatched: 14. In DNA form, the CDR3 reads TGTGCCAGTAACTCCGGGACAGGGTGGGAAAGGACAGATACGCAGTATTTT. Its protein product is CASNSGTGWERTDTQYF.

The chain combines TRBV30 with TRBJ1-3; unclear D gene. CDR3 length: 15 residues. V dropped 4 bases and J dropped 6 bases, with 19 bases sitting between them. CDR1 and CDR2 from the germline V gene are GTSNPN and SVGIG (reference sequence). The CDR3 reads CAWNPPSRLTNTIYF. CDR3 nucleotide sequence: TGTGCCTGGAATCCCCCCAGCAGGCTGACAAACACCATATATTTT.

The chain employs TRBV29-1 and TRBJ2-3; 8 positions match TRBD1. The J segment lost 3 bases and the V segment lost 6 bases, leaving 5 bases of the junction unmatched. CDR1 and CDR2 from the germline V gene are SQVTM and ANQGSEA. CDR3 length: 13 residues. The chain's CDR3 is CSVHRGSTDTQYF. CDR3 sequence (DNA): TGCAGCGTCCACAGGGGGAGTACAGATACGCAGTATTTT.

In nucleotides, the CDR3 is TGTGCCAGCAGCCCCCAGGCAGGGCCGTACGAGCAGTACTTC. Its translation is CASSPQAGPYEQYF. The chain combines TRBV14 with TRBJ2-7; TRBD1 might be the D (5 bases). From germline, CDR1 is SGHDN and CDR2 FVKESK. Deletions cut 4 bases from V and 4 bases from J, with 14 bases between. The CDR3 sequence is 14 residues long.